This TCR beta chain was documented in a study of control samples from healthy donors and cancer patients. The CDR3 covers 13 residues. Per germline, CDR1 GTSNPN and CDR2 SVGIG (reference sequence). The V end lost 1 base, the J end lost 4 bases, and 10 bases lay between the germline ends. TCRdb keeps only in-frame clones here, not all; method: immunoSEQ multiplex PCR. The profile shows roughly 120,000 clones, about 89% of them singletons. Material for sequencing was blood. The sequence derives from a woman aged 50 to 65 in good health. The chain joins TRBV30 to TRBJ1-1; tentatively, D is TRBD1 (5 bases). CDR3 in DNA: TGTGCCTGGAGTGGGAGGGGACGCACTGAAGCTTTCTTT. Translating it yields CAWSGRGRTEAFF.